This T cell receptor beta chain was sequenced for a study of spatial heterogeneity in lung cancer. At the level of the study: Detection of beta-chain sequences consistently exceeded that of alpha-chain sequences. Overall study findings and caveats: Tracking of tumor mutation counts was seen in expanded intratumoral alpha and beta TCR counts.

Trimming removed 4 bases from V and 1 base from J, with 7 bases in between. The CDR3 is 13 amino acids. The germline V gene has CDR1 MNHEY and CDR2 SVGEGT. One entry per CDR3 protein, called by TCRdb with MiXCR from the 5' RACE reads. Of about 13,000 distinct CDR3 sequences listed, 5.1% are singletons. Described time point: sample taken at primary tumor resection. Approximately 70 TRACERx patients with early, untreated non-small cell lung cancer donated samples. Frozen PBMC, nontumor lung or tumor provided whole RNA, which was sequenced unsorted. The table lists this clonotype with many counts. As yet, its antigen is unknown. This beta chain turned up in a library designed for alpha chains; as an off-target read, its abundance says little.

The genes are TRBV6-2 or TRBV6-3 and TRBJ1-1; D ambiguous. The source material was lung tumor tissue, sampled at surgery. The origin of this receptor is a male donor with early-stage non-small cell lung cancer. CDR3 loop: CASSLSQNTEAFF. CDR3 DNA: TGTGCCAGCAGTTTATCTCAGAACACTGAAGCTTTCTTT.